Listed below are T cell receptor beta chains from one sample, sequenced in a study of T cells in localized non-small cell lung cancer. TCRdb's table, derived via immunoSEQ multiplex PCR, lists solely in-frame clones and lacks some. Here the sample spans 950 to 1,200 clones, roughly 30% being singletons. Source: normal lung tissue next to the tumor, taken before any cancer treatment. The receptor source for this set is an older female donor with stage I lung adenocarcinoma. Both conserved end residues are part of each CDR3. D genes are given only for firm matches. A row's size may be missing; if present it is once, few, many or a size class.

V,size,J,D,CDR3,DNA
TRBV30,-,TRBJ2-6,-,CAWFPGANVLTF,TGTGCCTGGTTCCCTGGGGCCAACGTCCTGACTTTC
TRBV18,once,TRBJ2-7,-,CASSRDSRTYEQYF,TGTGCCAGCTCACGCGACAGTCGGACCTACGAGCAGTACTTC
TRBV11-3,few,TRBJ1-1,-,CASSLEGPVTEAFF,TGTGCCAGCAGCTTAGAGGGCCCGGTCACTGAAGCTTTCTTT
TRBV6-8,few,TRBJ2-7,TRBD1,CASRFETGQGGEQYF,TGTGCCAGCAGGTTTGAAACGGGACAGGGTGGCGAGCAGTACTTC
TRBV9,few,TRBJ1-2,-,CASSEALRTDGYTF,TGTGCCAGCAGTGAAGCGCTTCGGACGGATGGCTACACCTTC
TRBV19,-,TRBJ1-1,-,CASSTQRGTEAFF,TGTGCCAGTAGTACCCAGCGCGGTACTGAAGCTTTCTTT
TRBV5-1,-,TRBJ2-3,-,CASSLASATDTQYF,TGCGCCAGCAGCTTGGCTAGCGCTACAGATACGCAGTATTTT
TRBV29-1,few,TRBJ2-5,-,CSVGGGGQETQYF,TGCAGCGTTGGGGGTGGAGGCCAAGAGACCCAGTACTTC
TRBV19,-,TRBJ1-5,-,CASSIAVRASQPQHF,TGTGCCAGTAGTATTGCGGTCCGGGCTTCTCAGCCCCAGCATTTT
TRBV19,-,TRBJ1-1,-,CASSIERLTEAFF,TGTGCCAGTAGTATTGAAAGGTTGACTGAAGCTTTCTTT
TRBV9,few,TRBJ2-5,-,CASSVDSGLKTQYF,TGTGCCAGCAGCGTAGACTCAGGGCTAAAGACCCAGTACTTC
TRBV11-3,few,TRBJ2-1,TRBD2,CASSTPSGSHREQFF,TGTGCCAGCAGTACTCCTAGCGGGAGTCACCGTGAGCAGTTCTTC
TRBV5-1,-,TRBJ2-5,-,CASSLGGSQETQYF,TGCGCCAGCAGCTTGGGAGGGTCCCAAGAGACCCAGTACTTC
TRBV30,-,TRBJ2-3,TRBD2,CAYSGSFNTDTQYF,TGTGCCTATAGCGGGAGCTTCAACACAGATACGCAGTATTTT